This is a list of T cell receptor beta chains from one sample in a study of blood T cell repertoires in COVID-19. Generated by immunoSEQ multiplex PCR, the TCRdb table keeps only in-frame clones and is missing some. The profile shows approximately 210,000 clones, approximately 82% of them singletons. The material sequenced was PBMCs or T cells enriched from blood (not recorded which). The receptors were sampled from a man aged 35 to 55 who had recovered from COVID-19. Both conserved end residues are part of each CDR3. Fields, in order: J gene, clone size, V gene, D gene, CDR3 DNA, CDR3 protein. The D gene is left open where the match is weak. The size of a clone is reported for some rows only, either as once, few or many, or as a class for expanded clones.

J gene: TRBJ2-1
clone size: .
V gene: TRBV7-2
D gene: TRBD1
CDR3 DNA: TGTGCCAGCAGCCTCACCGGGACAGGGGCGGCTGAGCAGTTCTTC
CDR3 protein: CASSLTGTGAAEQFF

J gene: TRBJ1-1
clone size: .
V gene: TRBV19
D gene: .
CDR3 DNA: TGTGCCAGTACCATCAACGGGGAGGCTGAAGCTTTCTTT
CDR3 protein: CASTINGEAEAFF

J gene: TRBJ1-2
clone size: .
V gene: TRBV2
D gene: .
CDR3 DNA: TGTGCCAGCAGTGAAGGAAAGCGCTATGGCTACACCTTC
CDR3 protein: CASSEGKRYGYTF

J gene: TRBJ1-1
clone size: once
V gene: TRBV29-1
D gene: TRBD1
CDR3 DNA: TGCAGCGCTCCAGGACAGGGGGCCCTGAACACTGAAGCTTTCTTT
CDR3 protein: CSAPGQGALNTEAFF

J gene: TRBJ1-3
clone size: once
V gene: TRBV4-2
D gene: .
CDR3 DNA: TGTGCCAGCAGCCCCCAGATCACAGGAAACACCATATATTTT
CDR3 protein: CASSPQITGNTIYF

J gene: TRBJ1-1
clone size: .
V gene: TRBV10-3
D gene: .
CDR3 DNA: TGTGCCATCAGCGCGCGCACGGGCAGGGAGGTGGCCACTGAAGCTTTCTTT
CDR3 protein: CAISARTGREVATEAFF

J gene: TRBJ1-2
clone size: .
V gene: TRBV11-2
D gene: .
CDR3 DNA: TGTGCCAGCAGCCCTGGACAATTACGCTATGGCTACACCTTC
CDR3 protein: CASSPGQLRYGYTF

J gene: TRBJ1-2
clone size: .
V gene: TRBV10-2
D gene: .
CDR3 DNA: TGCGCCAGCAGTGACGGGGGATCCTATGGCTACACCTTC
CDR3 protein: CASSDGGSYGYTF

J gene: TRBJ2-3
clone size: .
V gene: TRBV7-2
D gene: .
CDR3 DNA: TGTGCCAGCAGCTTAGACGCGGACACAGATACGCAGTATTTT
CDR3 protein: CASSLDADTDTQYF

J gene: TRBJ1-1
clone size: .
V gene: TRBV28
D gene: .
CDR3 DNA: TGTGCCAGCAGGGAATCACAGGGAATGAACACTGAAGCTTTCTTT
CDR3 protein: CASRESQGMNTEAFF

J gene: TRBJ1-1
clone size: few
V gene: TRBV24-1
D gene: .
CDR3 DNA: TGTGCCACCAGTGACCCAAGCGGCACTGAAGCTTTCTTT
CDR3 protein: CATSDPSGTEAFF

J gene: TRBJ1-2
clone size: .
V gene: TRBV6-2/TRBV6-3
D gene: .
CDR3 DNA: TGTGCCAGCAGTCACGGGATGCCTAAGGGCTACACCTTC
CDR3 protein: CASSHGMPKGYTF

J gene: TRBJ2-1
clone size: .
V gene: TRBV21-1
D gene: .
CDR3 DNA: TGTGCCAGCAGCTACCTTCCACCGGGACAGAGACCAGAGCAGTTCTTC
CDR3 protein: CASSYLPPGQRPEQFF

J gene: TRBJ1-5
clone size: once
V gene: TRBV7-9
D gene: .
CDR3 DNA: TGTGCCAGCAGCTTGCAGGGCAATCAGCCCCAGCATTTT
CDR3 protein: CASSLQGNQPQHF

J gene: TRBJ1-2
clone size: once
V gene: TRBV30
D gene: .
CDR3 DNA: TGTGCCCTACTATGGAGCGGTGGCTACACCTTC
CDR3 protein: CALLWSGGYTF

J gene: TRBJ1-1
clone size: .
V gene: TRBV19
D gene: .
CDR3 DNA: TGTGCCAGTATGGGGTTCAGGGCGTTAATGGATGAAGCTTTCTTT
CDR3 protein: CASMGFRALMDEAFF

J gene: TRBJ1-5
clone size: few
V gene: TRBV7-3
D gene: .
CDR3 DNA: TGTGCCAGCAGCACAGGAAGTAATCAGCCCCAGCATTTT
CDR3 protein: CASSTGSNQPQHF

J gene: TRBJ2-1
clone size: .
V gene: TRBV27
D gene: TRBD2
CDR3 DNA: TGTGCCAGCAGTTTCCTAAGGGGACTAGCGGCCTACAATGAGCAGTTCTTC
CDR3 protein: CASSFLRGLAAYNEQFF

J gene: TRBJ1-1
clone size: .
V gene: TRBV30
D gene: TRBD1
CDR3 DNA: TGTGCCTGCTCCATCCTGACAGGGGGAAGAACTGAAGCTTTCTTT
CDR3 protein: CACSILTGGRTEAFF

J gene: TRBJ2-5
clone size: .
V gene: TRBV20-1
D gene: TRBD1
CDR3 DNA: TGCAGTGCTAGTTCTACAGGGGAGGAGACCCAGTACTTC
CDR3 protein: CSASSTGEETQYF

J gene: TRBJ2-5
clone size: .
V gene: TRBV5-1
D gene: .
CDR3 DNA: TGCGCCAGCAGCTTGGGACAGGCAAGGGGAGAGACCCAGTACTTC
CDR3 protein: CASSLGQARGETQYF

J gene: TRBJ1-5
clone size: .
V gene: TRBV19
D gene: .
CDR3 DNA: TGTGCCAGTAGTATAATTCCCGCGGGGCCCCAGCATTTT
CDR3 protein: CASSIIPAGPQHF

J gene: TRBJ1-1
clone size: .
V gene: TRBV28
D gene: .
CDR3 DNA: TGTGCCACAACCCCGATGGGCAGAAAGAACACTGAAGCTTTCTTT
CDR3 protein: CATTPMGRKNTEAFF

J gene: TRBJ2-1
clone size: once
V gene: TRBV24-1
D gene: TRBD2
CDR3 DNA: TGTGCCACCAGTGGGGCGGGGGGGCAGTCTGAGCAGTTCTTC
CDR3 protein: CATSGAGGQSEQFF

J gene: TRBJ1-1
clone size: .
V gene: TRBV5-4
D gene: .
CDR3 DNA: TGTGCCAGCAGATTATCTCGGGGGGACACTGAAGCTTTCTTT
CDR3 protein: CASRLSRGDTEAFF

J gene: TRBJ1-4
clone size: .
V gene: TRBV15
D gene: TRBD1
CDR3 DNA: TGTGCCACCAGCAGGCCCGCGGACAGGGCGGGAGAAAAACTGTTTTTT
CDR3 protein: CATSRPADRAGEKLFF

J gene: TRBJ1-1
clone size: .
V gene: TRBV6-5
D gene: .
CDR3 DNA: TGTGCCAGCCGAGGCGGGGAAACTGAAGCTTTCTTT
CDR3 protein: CASRGGETEAFF

J gene: TRBJ1-2
clone size: few
V gene: TRBV6-5
D gene: TRBD1
CDR3 DNA: TGTGCCAGCAGTTACTGGGAACAGGGGAACTATGGCTACACCTTC
CDR3 protein: CASSYWEQGNYGYTF

J gene: TRBJ1-3
clone size: .
V gene: TRBV24-1
D gene: TRBD1
CDR3 DNA: TGTGCCACCAGTGACCCGAACAGGGGCGGAAACACCATATATTTT
CDR3 protein: CATSDPNRGGNTIYF

J gene: TRBJ1-6
clone size: .
V gene: TRBV28
D gene: TRBD1
CDR3 DNA: TGTGCCAGCAGTTATCCAGGGGGCTATAATTCACCCCTCCACTTT
CDR3 protein: CASSYPGGYNSPLHF

J gene: TRBJ1-1
clone size: .
V gene: TRBV7-3
D gene: .
CDR3 DNA: TGTGCCAGCAGCCTCGGGAGAGGGGTGGGTGGAGCTTTCTTT
CDR3 protein: CASSLGRGVGGAFF

J gene: TRBJ2-1
clone size: .
V gene: TRBV6-2/TRBV6-3
D gene: .
CDR3 DNA: TGTGCCAGCAGTTACAGGGCGGGAAGATACAATGAGCAGTTCTTC
CDR3 protein: CASSYRAGRYNEQFF

J gene: TRBJ1-6
clone size: .
V gene: TRBV6-5
D gene: .
CDR3 DNA: TGTGCCAGCAGTCTCGTCCCCTATAATTCACCCCTCCACTTT
CDR3 protein: CASSLVPYNSPLHF

J gene: TRBJ2-5
clone size: .
V gene: TRBV15
D gene: TRBD2
CDR3 DNA: TGTGCCACCAGCAGCGGGGGGCGGGGGGCAGGGGAGACCCAGTACTTC
CDR3 protein: CATSSGGRGAGETQYF

J gene: TRBJ2-5
clone size: .
V gene: TRBV3-1/TRBV3-2
D gene: .
CDR3 DNA: TGTGCCAGCAGCCAGACAGGCCACCCAGAGACCCAGTACTTC
CDR3 protein: CASSQTGHPETQYF

J gene: TRBJ2-3
clone size: .
V gene: TRBV11-3
D gene: .
CDR3 DNA: TGTGCCAGCAGCTCAGGGGTTTATTTAGATACGCAGTATTTT
CDR3 protein: CASSSGVYLDTQYF

J gene: TRBJ2-4
clone size: .
V gene: TRBV6-6
D gene: TRBD2
CDR3 DNA: TGTGCCAGCAGTATCGGGACTAGCGGGGAGAGGGGCATTCAGTACTTC
CDR3 protein: CASSIGTSGERGIQYF

J gene: TRBJ2-1
clone size: once
V gene: TRBV2
D gene: TRBD1
CDR3 DNA: TGTGCCAGCACCCGGGACAGGGCTATGGGTGAGCAGTTCTTC
CDR3 protein: CASTRDRAMGEQFF

J gene: TRBJ2-6
clone size: .
V gene: TRBV7-2
D gene: .
CDR3 DNA: TGTGCCAGCAGCCTTGACTTGAACTCTGGGGCCAACGTCCTGACTTTC
CDR3 protein: CASSLDLNSGANVLTF

J gene: TRBJ1-2
clone size: .
V gene: TRBV28
D gene: TRBD1
CDR3 DNA: TGTGCCAGCAGTTGGGACAGGGGAGGCTATGGCTACACCTTC
CDR3 protein: CASSWDRGGYGYTF

J gene: TRBJ2-1
clone size: .
V gene: TRBV7-3
D gene: .
CDR3 DNA: TGTGCCAGCAGCTTAATTCGGGCCAGCGGCTCGGTCTTC
CDR3 protein: CASSLIRASGSVF

J gene: TRBJ2-1
clone size: .
V gene: TRBV7-3
D gene: TRBD2
CDR3 DNA: TGTGCCAGCAGCATCGGGACTAGCGCGGCCAATGAGCAGTTCTTC
CDR3 protein: CASSIGTSAANEQFF